The present T cell receptor beta chain was sequenced within a study of post-analysis software for immune sequencing data. Overall study: As for disease course, relapsing-remitting, secondary progressive and progressive-relapsing multiple sclerosis were all included. Study-wide findings and caveats: Strong co-clustering by F measure was seen for same-batch samples. Among multiple sclerosis patients, normalized Chao1 diversity was significantly below that of controls.

The library was made from cDNA and included unique molecular identifiers. Out of about 1 to 11 million T cells, a few hundred thousand cDNA molecules were generated. In TCRdb, the PCR reads were re-called with MiXCR into one record per CDR3 protein. The sample records a few hundred thousand distinct CDR3 sequences, around a third being singletons. This clonotype was seen a handful of times. What it binds is unknown. The sample was blood. This clonotype originated in a girl aged 5-17 years with multiple sclerosis.

In nucleotides, the CDR3 is TGCAGTGCTATCGCCAGAGCTCCCTATGGCTACACCTTC. The encoded protein is CSAIARAPYGYTF. This chain connects TRBV20-1 to TRBJ1-2; D is unresolved. CDR1 and CDR2 (germline): DFQATT, SNEGSKA (reference sequence). V lost 4 bases to trimming and J lost 4 bases, with 13 bases between them. The CDR3 runs to 13 residues.